This T cell receptor beta chain was captured by sequencing in a study of blood T cell repertoires in COVID-19 (dated by TCRdb to the early 2020s). Context from the whole study: Samples covering the acute and convalescent phases of COVID-19 were provided by collaborators in the United States, Italy and Spain. The samples were drawn from the first 160 participants of the ongoing ImmuneRACE study and from some 1,300 subjects provided by 6 global collaborators. HLA class I and class II types, where available, came from metadata supplied by the sample provider rather than from assay-based typing. The repertoires were made available in a free public database intended to serve as a resource for research on the immune response to SARS-CoV-2. The sample metadata nearly always contained a de-identified subject ID, COVID-19 status, age in years and sex. Subjects who had been exposed to COVID-19, were actively infected with it, or had recovered from it provided the deeply sampled blood TCRbeta repertoires that made up the dataset. The material from the prospective study consisted of cDNA or gDNA derived from T cells, B-cell-depleted T cells, or PBMCs. Findings and caveats that apply to the study as a whole: The amount of clinical and demographic metadata varied by source and participant and was provided uncurated.

The count of this clone is one. Its binding antigen is unknown. No base qualities exist here, and no much larger clone lies one base off it. Here V drops 2 bases and J drops 7 bases, and the junction holds 4 bases not matched to any gene. CDR1 and CDR2, looked up from the germline V gene (reference sequence), are GTSNPN and SVGIG. From cysteine to phenylalanine, the CDR3 is 12 amino acids long. Only CDR3 DNA remains: 36 bases, in frame from the first base. The immunoSEQ Assay, a bias-controlled multiplex PCR, was used to amplify TCRbeta CDR3 regions from genomic DNA. Regarding the original processing steps: The number of nucleated cells in each sample was estimated by amplification of reference gene primers within the assay. To quantify the absolute abundance of each unique TCRbeta CDR3 rearrangement, sequence reads were collapsed and filtered. Productive Simpson clonality was computed per sample as the square root of Simpson's diversity index over productive rearrangements. This is the immuneACCESS table as TCRdb keeps it, with only in-frame sequences that have V and J called. A part of the clones is gone; compared with another copy, unresolved V genes explain less than half, and the rest is unexplained. V, J and clone size are those of that table, while D and trimming were read from the DNA. A total of hundreds of thousands of clones appear in this sample, more than 80% of them only once. Roughly 1.2% of the sample is in the top ten clones.

One collaborating source in Seattle enrolled patients while the patients were actively infected and followed the patients over time throughout the course of disease. Collaborating institutions collected whole blood in K2EDTA tubes following their own protocols. For TCRbeta analysis, collaborators shipped samples as frozen whole blood, isolated PBMCs, or DNA extracted from either of those sample types. The sample consisted of peripheral blood. This clonotype originated in a woman between 25 and 40 years old with COVID-19, enrolled during active disease. The chain employs TRBV30 and TRBJ1-1, with 7 junctional bases fitting TRBD1. The DNA reads TGTGCCTGGAGTTCCGGACAGGTTGAAGCTTTCTTT. Its translation reads: CAWSSGQVEAFF.